This T cell receptor (beta chain) is drawn from a study of breast tumors, draining lymph nodes, adjacent tissues. This CDR3 spans 15 amino acids. Germline lookup yields CDR1 LNHNV and CDR2 YYDKDF (reference sequence). V lost 0 bases and J 4 bases, leaving 12 bases between the germline ends. This clonotype was detected ten times or more. The antigen is unknown. Points from the study as a whole: Tumor repertoires ranked between lymph nodes and nontumor tissue in diversity, with V and J gene preferences. Findings are consistent with lymph node origin and intratumoral expansion of most tumor T cells.

TCRdb reprocessed the multiplex PCR reads via MiXCR and lists one record per CDR3 protein. The sample lists approximately 230,000 distinct CDR3 sequences, around 35% occurring once. The lymph nodes were axillary draining lymph nodes from breast cancer patients. Sequencing was done on a sample of axillary lymph node tissue. This TCR was recovered from a female donor with breast cancer. Some clones in this sample may be carry-over from other donors' samples. The chain is built from TRBV15 and TRBJ1-2, with D possibly being TRBD1 (5 bases). CDR3 sequence: CATSRDLAGLYGYTF. CDR3 DNA sequence: TGTGCCACCAGCAGAGATTTGGCGGGGCTCTATGGCTACACCTTC. Full variable domain (missing parts from reference TRBV15 and TRBJ1-2): DAMVIQNPRYQVTQFGKPVTLSCSQTLNHNVMYWYQQKSSQAPKLLFHYYDKDFNNEADTPDNFQSRRPNTSFCFLDIRSPGLGDTAMYLCATSRDLAGLYGYTFGSGTRLTVV.